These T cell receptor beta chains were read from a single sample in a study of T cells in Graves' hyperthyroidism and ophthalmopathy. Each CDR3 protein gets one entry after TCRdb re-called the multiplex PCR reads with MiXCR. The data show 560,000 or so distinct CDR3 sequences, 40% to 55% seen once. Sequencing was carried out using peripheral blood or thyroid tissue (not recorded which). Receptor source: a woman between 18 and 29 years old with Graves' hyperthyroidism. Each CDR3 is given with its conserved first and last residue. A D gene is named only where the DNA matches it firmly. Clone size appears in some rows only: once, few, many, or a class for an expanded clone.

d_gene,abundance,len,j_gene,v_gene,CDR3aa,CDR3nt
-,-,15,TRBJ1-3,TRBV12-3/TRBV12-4,CASSKAQGSGNTIYF,TGTGCCAGCAGCAAGGCTCAGGGTTCTGGAAACACCATATATTTT
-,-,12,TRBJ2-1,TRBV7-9,CASNLAPGEQFF,TGTGCCAGCAACTTAGCTCCGGGTGAGCAGTTCTTC
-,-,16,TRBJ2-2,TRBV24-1,CATSDTTWANTGELFF,TGTGCCACCAGTGACACGACTTGGGCGAACACCGGGGAGCTGTTTTTT
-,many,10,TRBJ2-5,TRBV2,CASIYRTQYF,TGTGCCAGCATTTACAGGACCCAGTACTTC
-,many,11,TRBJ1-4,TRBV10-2,CASSENEKLFF,TGCGCCAGCAGTGAAAATGAAAAACTGTTTTTT
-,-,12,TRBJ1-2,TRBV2,CASPRVDYGYTF,TGTGCCAGTCCGAGGGTCGACTATGGCTACACCTTC
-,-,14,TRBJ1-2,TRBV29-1,CSVSGPRSNYGYTF,TGCAGCGTTTCTGGGCCCAGGTCTAACTATGGCTACACCTTC
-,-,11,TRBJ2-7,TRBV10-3,CAISAPIEQYF,TGTGCCATCAGTGCCCCAATCGAGCAGTACTTC
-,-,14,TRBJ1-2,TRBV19,CATSLRRDRDGYTF,TGTGCCACCTCTCTCCGACGGGACCGCGACGGCTACACCTTC
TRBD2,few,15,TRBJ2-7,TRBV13,CASSYWTSGSSEQYF,TGTGCCAGCAGTTACTGGACTAGCGGGAGTTCCGAGCAGTACTTC
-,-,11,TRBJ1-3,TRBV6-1,CVSTERNTIYF,TGTGTCAGCACCGAGCGAAACACCATATATTTT